This T cell receptor beta chain was identified during a study of blood T cells in healthy people across ages. General observations from the study: Older age coincided with a roughly linear decline in TCR beta diversity per million T cells. Unknown CMV status may confound age-related changes in expanded clones.

The CDR3 is 13 residues long. V lost 6 bases to trimming and J lost 14 bases; unmatched junction nucleotides: 8. The germline CDR1 and CDR2 sequences are MNHEY and SMNVEV (reference sequence). Russia was home to the donors, healthy Caucasian individuals aged roughly 6 to 100. As for this clonotype: Antigen specificity is unknown.

With a J-beta primer mix and a sample-barcoded 5' primer, a second PCR ran about 6 to 11 cycles. TCRdb itself ran the 5' RACE reads through MiXCR, one entry per CDR3 protein. The sample lists 780,000 or so distinct CDR3 sequences, about 48% seen once, with around 40% in the top ten. The origin of this receptor is an elderly man in good health. The chain joins TRBV27 to TRBJ2-3; TRBD2 aligns across 13 bases. Sequenced input: blood. CDR3 sequence: CASSGLAGVHAYF. The CDR3 coding sequence is TGTGCCAGCAGCGGACTAGCGGGAGTGCACGCGTATTTT.